The 13 T cell receptor beta chains reported below all come from one sample, sequenced in a study of shared clonotypes between healthy human individuals. Sequenced by immunoSEQ multiplex PCR; TCRdb stores in-frame clones only, minus some. In the table there are some 2.3 million clones, just over 90% of which are singletons. The sequenced sample was naive CD4+ T cells from PBMCs. Subset noted: CD45RA+ positively selected. These receptors all stem from a young man in good health. Some clones in this sample may be carry-over from other donors' samples.

V usage is TRBV11-2 and J usage is TRBJ2-7, with D possibly matching TRBD1 (6 bases). The V end lost 5 bases, the J end lost 9 bases, and 20 bases lay between the germline ends. The CDR3 contains 14 residues. Germline CDR1 SGHAT, CDR2 FQNNGV. The DNA for the CDR3 is TGTGCCAGCAGCACAGGACAGACCAGTTCGGGGCAGTACTTC. This sequence encodes CASSTGQTSSGQYF.

This clone has a single count. This chain joins TRBV19 and TRBJ2-7, with D hard to call. Between the trimmed V and J ends, which lost 4 bases and 2 bases, there was a span of 12 bases. Germline CDR1 is LNHDA and CDR2 is SQIVND (reference sequence). This CDR3 contains 14 residues. The CDR3 sequence: CASSKRTETYEQYF. The CDR3 bases are TGTGCCAGTAGTAAACGGACGGAGACCTACGAGCAGTACTTC.

The rearrangement uses TRBV6-1 and TRBJ2-6, with a tentative D call TRBD1 (5 bases). Trimming shortened V by 3 bases and J by 4 bases, and 13 bases separated the two germline ends. The CDR3 contains 16 residues. Germline CDR1 reads MNHNS; CDR2 reads SASEGT. Here the CDR3 reads CASSEARASGANVLTF. CDR3 coding DNA: TGTGCCAGCAGTGAGGCCAGGGCATCCGGGGCCAACGTCCTGACTTTC.

The genes are TRBV5-1 and TRBJ2-6; perhaps TRBD1 as D (6 bases). Germline lookup yields CDR1 SGHRS and CDR2 YFSETQ. The CDR3 loop spans 15 amino acids. V lost 3 bases to trimming and J lost 4 bases, with 11 bases between them. CDR3 in amino acids: CASSYSGVGANVLTF. The CDR3 DNA reads as TGCGCCAGCAGCTACTCAGGGGTCGGGGCCAACGTCCTGACTTTC. The full variable domain, completed using reference TRBV5-1 and TRBJ2-6, is KAGVTQTPRYLIKTRGQQVTLSCSPISGHRSVSWYQQTPGQGLQFLFEYFSETQRNKGNFPGRFSGRQFSNSRSEMNVSTLELGDSALYLCASSYSGVGANVLTFGAGSRLTVL.

V gene TRBV5-1 combines with J gene TRBJ2-7; TRBD2 matches at 10 bases. The CDR3 contains 16 residues. Germline lookup yields CDR1 SGHRS and CDR2 YFSETQ. The trim removed 0 bases at V and 0 bases at J, leaving 3 bases unmatched. CDR3 nucleotides: TGCGCCAGCAGCTTGGGGACTAGCGGCCTCTCCTACGAGCAGTACTTC. It specifies CASSLGTSGLSYEQYF.

The rearrangement links TRBV7-2 to TRBJ2-7, with 11 positions matching TRBD2. After removal of 5 bases from V and 6 bases from J, the junction contained 9 bases not matched to a gene. The length of the CDR3 is 15 residues. Germline CDR1 is SGHTA and CDR2 is FQGNSA. The CDR3 DNA follows: TGTGCCAGCAGCCAGACCAATCTAGCGGGAGGCGAGCAGTACTTC. This translates into CASSQTNLAGGEQYF.

V gene TRBV4-2 combines with J gene TRBJ1-1; TRBD1 aligns across 7 bases. The germline V gene encodes CDR1 LGHNA and CDR2 YNFKEQ. This CDR3 is 16 amino acids long. J gave up 1 base and V 0 bases, and 5 bases lay outside the gene matches. The DNA for the CDR3 is TGTGCCAGCAGCCAAGATTGGAGACAGGGGAACACTGAAGCTTTCTTT. It specifies CASSQDWRQGNTEAFF.

J is TRBJ2-6 and V is TRBV7-8; possible D gene TRBD1, 6 bases. The CDR3 runs 20 residues. The V gene lost 0 bases and the J gene lost 1 base, with 19 bases spanning the gap. Germline CDR1 reads SGHVS; CDR2 reads FQNEAQ. The CDR3 DNA reads as TGTGCCAGCAGCTTAGCTAGGGGGTGGCGAGGGCCTTCTGGGGCCAACGTCCTGACTTTC. Protein sequence: CASSLARGWRGPSGANVLTF.

The chain joins TRBV16 to TRBJ2-7; 8 positions agree with TRBD2. With V trimmed by 1 base and J by 6 bases, 11 bases remained unmatched. CDR1 is KGHSY, CDR2 FQNENV, per germline. The CDR3 loop spans 16 amino acids. The CDR3 bases are TGTGCCAGCAGCCAATTTCAACTGGGACTAGTAAGCGAGCAGTACTTC. Translated, it gives CASSQFQLGLVSEQYF.

The chain combines TRBV27 with TRBJ2-2, with no clear D. V lost 1 base and J lost 5, with 5 bases in between. Germline V gene data show CDR1 as MNHEY and CDR2 as SMNVEV (reference sequence). CDR3 length: 13 amino acids. CDR3: CASSLLSTGELFF. CDR3 nucleotides: TGTGCCAGCAGTTTATTGAGTACCGGGGAGCTGTTTTTT.

The gene calls are TRBV28 and TRBJ2-5; a weak D match, TRBD2 (6 bases). The J call is doubtful: the DNA matches TRBJ2-7 better. The CDR3 has 14 amino acids. Germline V gives CDR1 MDHEN, CDR2 SYDVKM. CDR3 DNA: TGTGCCAGCAGTCAACCGGGACTTTCCTACGAGCAGTACTTC. Amino acids: CASSQPGLSYEQYF.

With regard to this clone: The same CDR3 is also encoded by other DNA sequences in this sample. V gene TRBV6-1 combines with J gene TRBJ1-5, with D unclear. This CDR3 comprises 12 residues. The V end lost 6 bases, the J end lost 1 base, and 4 bases lay between the germline ends. Germline loops: CDR1 MNHNS, CDR2 SASEGT. As DNA, the CDR3 is TGTGCCAGCAGAGACAGCAATCAGCCCCAGCATTTT. Translation gives CASRDSNQPQHF.

The rearrangement uses TRBV28 and TRBJ2-1; D may be TRBD1 or TRBD2 (5 bases each). Germline V gene lookup returns CDR1 MDHEN and CDR2 SYDVKM. The CDR3 sequence is 11 residues long. V was shortened by 8 bases and J by 8 bases, with 10 bases between the two germline ends. The CDR3, as DNA: TGTGCCAGCCGAGGGGTGCATGAGCAGTTCTTC. This sequence encodes CASRGVHEQFF.